The present entry profiles one T cell receptor (beta chain) with its context. The data belong to a study of blood T cell repertoires in COVID-19. Background on the study: Acute and convalescent COVID-19 samples came from the United States, Italy and Spain. PBMCs, B-cell-depleted T cells, or T cells were the source of the cDNA or gDNA that made up the material.

In the study's own analysis: Estimation of nucleated cell counts relied on the amplification of reference gene primers. Assay: immunoSEQ multiplex PCR; the TCRdb copy retains only in-frame clones and omits some. The V and J calls and clone size are taken from that table; D and trimming were inferred from the DNA. The sample consists of 300,000 to 350,000 clones, around 87% of them appearing once. The Seattle patients joined while their infection was active and were tracked longitudinally afterward. The sequencing input was peripheral blood. The TCR originated in a woman aged 45-59 years with COVID-19, enrolled during active disease.

The CDR3 DNA follows: TGTGCCAGTAGTCCCGGACAGACCGCCTACGAGCAGTACTTC. As protein: CASSPGQTAYEQYF. The chain has TRBV19 and TRBJ2-7; a weak D match, TRBD1 (6 bases). CDR1 and CDR2 (germline): LNHDA, SQIVND (reference sequence). With 5 bases removed from V and 2 bases from J, the gap between germline ends came to 13 bases. The CDR3 contains 14 residues.